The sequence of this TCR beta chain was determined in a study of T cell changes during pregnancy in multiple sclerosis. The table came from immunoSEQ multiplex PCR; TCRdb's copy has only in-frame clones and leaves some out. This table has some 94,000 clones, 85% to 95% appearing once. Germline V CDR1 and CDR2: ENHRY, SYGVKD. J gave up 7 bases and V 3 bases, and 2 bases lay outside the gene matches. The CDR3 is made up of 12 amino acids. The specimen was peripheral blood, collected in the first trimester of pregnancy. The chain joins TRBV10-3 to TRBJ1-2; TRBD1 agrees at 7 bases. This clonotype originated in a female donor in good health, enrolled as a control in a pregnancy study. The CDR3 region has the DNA TGTGCCATCAGTGATAACAGGGGTGGCTACACCTTC. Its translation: CAISDNRGGYTF.